The source of this TCR beta chain is a study of cytomegalovirus exposure and HLA in healthy donors. The CDR3 is made up of 13 amino acids. Per the germline V gene, CDR1 is ENHRY and CDR2 is SYGVKD. V was cut by 2 bases and J by 5 bases, with 9 bases left in between. The PCR used 60 Vbeta and 13 Jbeta primers. TCRdb keeps only in-frame clones here, not all; method: immunoSEQ multiplex PCR. The table records under 150,000 clones, roughly 80% of them present only once. This chain connects TRBV10-3 to TRBJ2-5, with D possibly matching TRBD2 (5 bases). This TCR was sampled from a woman aged 35 to 49 in good health and CMV-seropositive. The sample taken for sequencing was PBMCs. The CDR3 spells CAISERSGETQYF. The CDR3 bases are TGTGCCATCAGTGAGAGGTCGGGGGAGACCCAGTACTTC.